This T cell receptor beta chain was recovered during a study of blood T cell repertoires in COVID-19. At the level of the study: Spain, Italy and the United States supplied samples that represented acute and convalescent COVID-19. From T cells, B-cell-depleted T cells, or PBMCs came the material, which was cDNA or gDNA.

V dropped 5 bases and J dropped 0 bases, with 13 bases sitting between them. The length of the CDR3 is 15 residues. CDR1 is LNHDA, CDR2 SQIVND, per germline (reference sequence). Under the authors' procedure: Cell counts per sample came from amplifying reference gene primers. Some clones are missing from TCRdb's copy, which holds only in-frame ones; the method was immunoSEQ multiplex PCR. V and J calls plus clone size are reproduced from that table; the DNA served to infer D and trimming. Altogether roughly 330,000 clones are present, around 88% being singletons, with the ten largest covering 0.95% to 1.5%.

This sequence was found in a woman aged 50 to 60 with acute or convalescent COVID-19. Sequenced sample: peripheral blood. The chain joins TRBV19 to TRBJ1-1; D gene unclear. The DNA for the CDR3 is TGTGCCAGTAGTGCGGCCTACTCTATGAACACTGAAGCTTTCTTT. This gives the protein CASSAAYSMNTEAFF. Full variable domain (missing parts from reference TRBV19 and TRBJ1-1): DGGITQSPKYLFRKEGQNVTLSCEQNLNHDAMYWYRQDPGQGLRLIYYSQIVNDFQKGDIAEGYSVSREKKESFPLTVTSAQKNPTAFYLCASSAAYSMNTEAFFGQGTRLTVV.